Shown below are 27 T cell receptor beta chains from a single sample sequenced in a study of early T cells in non-severe SARS-CoV-2 infection. TCRdb re-called the 5' RACE reads through MiXCR, storing one row per CDR3 protein. The profile shows about 49,000 distinct CDR3 sequences, more than 5.5% of them singletons. This material consisted of whole blood, taken at baseline. The receptors shown here come from an adult who was a healthcare worker with PCR-confirmed SARS-CoV-2 infection or an uninfected control (not recorded which).

This clonotype was counted at least ten times. The CDR3 sequence is CATKPPAYPELFF. In nucleotides, the CDR3 is TGTGCCACTAAACCCCCCGCCTACCCGGAGCTGTTTTTT. The chain joins TRBV6-1 to TRBJ2-2; no firm D call. This CDR3 has 13 amino acids. V lost 10 bases, J lost 10 bases, and 19 bases lay in between. CDR1 and CDR2 (germline): MNHNS, SASEGT.

The genes are TRBV7-8 and TRBJ1-1; the D is unclear. Germline CDR1 reads SGHVS; CDR2 reads FQNEAQ. The CDR3 spans 11 residues. V lost 4 bases and J 8 bases, leaving 8 bases between the germline ends. The CDR3 bases are TGTGCCAGCAGCTCTCAGGTAGAAGCTTTCTTT. Residues: CASSSQVEAFF.

Only a few counts were recorded for this clonotype. V and J are TRBV4-3 and TRBJ2-3; D perhaps matches TRBD1 (6 bases). V lost 2 bases and J 7 bases, leaving 16 bases between the germline ends. This CDR3 is 15 amino acids long. Germline CDR1 LGHNA, CDR2 YSLEER. CDR3 sequence (DNA): TGCGCCAGCAGCCAAAACACAGGGTGGATGAATACGCAGTATTTT. Encoded protein: CASSQNTGWMNTQYF.

This clonotype has at least ten counts. The CDR3 sequence is CASSEALGGNTIYF. The DNA of the CDR3 is TGTGCCAGCAGTGAAGCCCTGGGGGGAAACACCATATATTTT. This sequence joins TRBV2 and TRBJ1-3; D is undetermined. The CDR3 has 14 residues. V lost 0 bases to trimming and J lost 4 bases, with 7 bases between them. Per the germline V gene, CDR1 is SNHLY and CDR2 is FYNNEI.

The table lists this clonotype with many counts. The rearrangement links TRBV29-1 to TRBJ2-1; 10 nucleotides line up with TRBD1. With 0 bases clipped from V and 3 bases from J, the junction kept 5 bases outside the gene matches. This CDR3 comprises 16 residues. CDR1 is SQVTM, CDR2 ANQGSEA, per germline. The CDR3 bases are TGCAGCGTTGAAGATCAGGGGACAGGGGTCTACAATGAGCAGTTCTTC. It translates to CSVEDQGTGVYNEQFF.

This clonotype occurred many times. The chain joins TRBV20-1 to TRBJ1-6; D not resolved. CDR3 size: 15 residues. Trimming stripped 6 bases from V and 2 bases from J, with 14 bases between. The germline V gene has CDR1 DFQATT and CDR2 SNEGSKA (reference sequence). The CDR3 loop reads CSARPPNTYNSPLHF. The CDR3 nucleotides read TGCAGTGCAAGACCACCAAACACCTATAATTCACCCCTCCACTTT.

In this sample, this clonotype turned up a few times. The chain couples TRBV11-2 to TRBJ2-2; D possibly corresponds to TRBD2 (7 bases). Germline CDR1 and CDR2: SGHAT and FQNNGV. This CDR3 comprises 16 residues. Trimming cost V 2 bases and J 0 bases, with 10 bases left between them. The CDR3 reads CASSLRGAANTGELFF. For the CDR3, the DNA is TGTGCCAGCAGCTTACGGGGGGCAGCGAACACCGGGGAGCTGTTTTTT. Full variable domain (rest looked up from reference TRBV11-2 and TRBJ2-2): EAGVAQSPRYKIIEKRQSVAFWCNPISGHATLYWYQQILGQGPKLLIQFQNNGVVDDSQLPKDRFSAERLKGVDSTLKIQPAKLEDSAVYLCASSLRGAANTGELFFGEGSRLTVL.

Comment on this clonotype: One junction end disagrees with the germline gene, perhaps due to a read error. The J gene is TRBJ1-3, the V gene TRBV11-2; no clear D gene. The germline V gene encodes CDR1 SGHAT and CDR2 FQNNGV. This CDR3 comprises 17 residues. The CDR3 sequence: CVSSHPPSPSSGNTIYF. DNA for the CDR3: TGTGTCAGCAGCCACCCCCCCAGCCCGAGCTCTGGAAACACCATATATTTT. The variable domain in full, with the rest retrieved from reference TRBV11-2 and TRBJ1-3, is EAGVAQSPRYKIIEKRQSVAFWCNPISGHATLYWYQQILGQGPKLLIQFQNNGVVDDSQLPKDRFSAERLKGVDSTLKIQPAKLEDSAVYLCVSSHPPSPSSGNTIYFGEGSWLTVV.

This rearrangement joins TRBV20-1 to TRBJ1-1, with 7 bases aligning to TRBD1. Germline lookup yields CDR1 DFQATT and CDR2 SNEGSKA (reference sequence). CDR3 length equals 16 residues. With 0 bases clipped from V and 1 base from J, the junction kept 8 bases outside the gene matches. In DNA, the CDR3 is TGCAGTGCTAGAGATCCTCGGCGACAGGGGAACACTGAAGCTTTCTTT. This codes for CSARDPRRQGNTEAFF.

This clonotype was recorded at least ten times. The CDR3 loop is CASSIGSRILGSSRYEQYF. The CDR3 DNA reads TGTGCCAGTAGTATAGGGAGCAGAATTCTTGGTAGTAGTAGATACGAGCAGTACTTC. The chain joins TRBV19 to TRBJ2-7, with D hard to call. The CDR3 consists of 19 residues. The ends were cut back, 1 base at V and 4 bases at J, with 26 bases in the middle. CDR1 is LNHDA, CDR2 SQIVND, per germline (reference sequence).

This chain uses TRBV7-8 with TRBJ2-3; D is ambiguous. The length of the CDR3 is 16 residues. Trimming shortened V by 5 bases and J by 5 bases, and 20 bases separated the two germline ends. Germline V CDR1 and CDR2: SGHVS, FQNEAQ. CDR3 protein: CASSLSFSAGGDTQYF. The CDR3 DNA reads TGTGCCAGCAGCCTCTCTTTCTCCGCTGGTGGAGATACGCAGTATTTT.

In this sample, this clonotype turned up a few times. Its ends do not fully match the called genes, so a read error is possible. Here the CDR3 reads CASSWDTISENTIYF. CDR3 DNA: TGCGCCAGCAGCTGGGACACCATCTCTGAAAACACCATATATTTT. This sequence joins TRBV5-1 and TRBJ1-3; maybe TRBD1 (6 bases). The CDR3 spans 15 residues. Germline-derived CDR1 and CDR2 are SGHRS and YFSETQ.

Many counts were recorded for this clonotype. The chain carries TRBV6-2 or TRBV6-3 and TRBJ1-5, with unresolved D. The germline V gene has CDR1 MNHEY and CDR2 SVGEGT. The CDR3 runs to 14 residues. The V end lost 2 bases, the J end lost 7 bases, and 12 bases lay between the germline ends. The chain's CDR3 is CASSYGNTGQPQHF. CDR3 in DNA: TGTGCCAGCAGTTACGGGAATACCGGACAGCCCCAGCATTTT.

This clonotype was counted only a few times. This chain connects TRBV6-2 or TRBV6-3 to TRBJ2-3; possibly TRBD1 for D (6 bases). The CDR3 length is 14 residues. Germline V gives CDR1 MNHEY, CDR2 SVGEGT. Trimming removed 4 bases from V and 13 bases from J, with 21 bases in between. The CDR3 nucleotides are TGTGCCAGCAGTTGGCTCGATTTTCAGGGGAAGGAGTATTTT. Its protein product is CASSWLDFQGKEYF.

The J gene is TRBJ2-5, the V gene TRBV7-6; the match to TRBD1 covers 7 bases. The CDR3 consists of 15 residues. V lost 5 bases and J lost 3; bases outside the gene matches: 9. In germline, CDR1 is SGHVS, CDR2 FNYEAQ. CDR3 loop: CASSGPRTGEETQYF. The CDR3 nucleotides read TGTGCCAGCAGCGGGCCAAGGACAGGCGAAGAGACCCAGTACTTC.

There are a few counts of this clonotype. The chain recombines TRBV5-5 with TRBJ2-5; a possible D gene is TRBD1 (6 bases). The V gene's germline CDR1 is SGHKS and CDR2 YYEKEE (reference sequence). CDR3 length: 17 residues. V was trimmed by 1 base and J by 5 bases, leaving 21 bases between them. The CDR3 bases are TGTGCCAGCAGCTTGTCGACAGGTAGAAGCTTAGAGGAGACCCAGTACTTC. Its protein is CASSLSTGRSLEETQYF.

Written as DNA, the CDR3 is TGTGCCAGCAGCGTAGGAGGGGAAGATCAGCCCCAGCATTTT. This gives the protein CASSVGGEDQPQHF. This sequence joins TRBV9 and TRBJ1-5; possibly TRBD1 for D (5 bases). The ends were cut back, 0 bases at V and 5 bases at J, with 9 bases in the middle. The CDR3 consists of 14 residues. Germline V CDR1 and CDR2: SGDLS, YYNGEE. Based on the CDR3 plus reference TRBV9 and TRBJ1-5, the full variable domain is DSGVTQTPKHLITATGQRVTLRCSPRSGDLSVYWYQQSLDQGLQFLIQYYNGEERAKGNILERFSAQQFPDLHSELNLSSLELGDSALYFCASSVGGEDQPQHFGDGTRLSIL.

This clonotype came up many times. V usage is TRBV7-2 and J usage is TRBJ1-5, with D maybe TRBD1 (6 bases). Trimming took off 1 base at V and 4 bases at J, with 23 bases between the two ends. This CDR3 has 19 residues. Per the germline V gene, CDR1 is SGHTA and CDR2 is FQGNSA. The CDR3, as DNA: TGTGCCAGCAGCTTAGTCCCTTTGGCTTTGACAGGCGCTAATCAGCCCCAGCATTTT. It specifies CASSLVPLALTGANQPQHF.

This clonotype appeared a few times. The chain carries TRBV7-2 and TRBJ2-7; 8 nucleotides match TRBD1. Germline CDR1 is SGHTA and CDR2 is FQGNSA. The CDR3 consists of 15 residues. Trimming removed 1 base from V and 3 bases from J; junction bases left unmatched: 5. DNA for the CDR3: TGTGCCAGCAGCTTAGAACCAGGGGGCGGCTACGAGCAGTACTTC. It is translated as CASSLEPGGGYEQYF. The whole variable domain, remainder taken from reference TRBV7-2 and TRBJ2-7, is GAGVSQSPSNKVTEKGKDVELRCDPISGHTALYWYRQSLGQGLEFLIYFQGNSAPDKSGLPSDRFSAERTGGSVSTLTIQRTQQEDSAVYLCASSLEPGGGYEQYFGPGTRLTVT.

This clonotype was seen a handful of times. The chain links TRBV7-2 to TRBJ2-5; D perhaps matches TRBD1 (5 bases). Germline lookup yields CDR1 SGHTA and CDR2 FQGNSA. V lost 5 bases and J 10 bases, leaving 11 bases between the germline ends. CDR3 size: 11 residues. CDR3 protein: CASSPQGGQYF. Written as DNA, the CDR3 is TGTGCCAGCAGCCCTCAGGGTGGCCAGTACTTC.

The DNA for the CDR3 is TGTGCCAGCAGCTCGGGGAGTTACTCCGGGATCACCGGGGAGCTGTTTTTT. Translating it yields CASSSGSYSGITGELFF. The chain links TRBV7-2 to TRBJ2-2, with D possibly matching TRBD2 (5 bases). The CDR3 extends over 17 amino acids. Deletions cut 4 bases from V and 4 bases from J, with 19 bases between. Per the germline V gene, CDR1 is SGHTA and CDR2 is FQGNSA.

This clonotype has more than one count but fewer than ten. This sequence joins TRBV3-1 and TRBJ1-5; D may be TRBD1 (5 bases). The V end was cut by 4 bases, the J end by 7 bases, with 11 bases between. Germline V gene data show CDR1 as LGHDT and CDR2 as YNNKEL (reference sequence). This CDR3 has 13 amino acids. The CDR3 here is CASSPKRGQPQHF. The DNA for the CDR3 is TGTGCCAGCAGCCCAAAGCGGGGGCAGCCCCAGCATTTT.

This clonotype was detected many times. The chain links TRBV12-5 to TRBJ1-2; 9 bases are shared with TRBD1. The CDR3 spans 16 residues. The V segment lost 5 bases and the J segment 4 bases; nucleotides outside the gene matches: 11. Germline CDR1 is LGHNT and CDR2 is FRNRAP. The CDR3 nucleotides read TGTGCTAGTGGTCCCGAGAGGACAGGGGCCCTCTATGGCTACACCTTC. Translated, it gives CASGPERTGALYGYTF.

In its sample, this clonotype was seen many times. The CDR3 region has the DNA TGTGCCAGCAGTGACTCGGGACTAGCGGGGTACAATGAGCAGTTCTTC. Translating it yields CASSDSGLAGYNEQFF. The rearrangement uses TRBV6-4 and TRBJ2-1, with 13 bases aligning to TRBD2. V was clipped by 0 bases and J by 4 bases; unmatched bases: 0. Germline lookup yields CDR1 MRHNA and CDR2 SNTAGT. CDR3 length: 16 residues.

This chain joins TRBV28 and TRBJ2-7, with D possibly matching TRBD1 (6 bases). V shed 5 bases and J shed 7 bases, with 18 bases lying between them. Per germline, CDR1 MDHEN and CDR2 SYDVKM. CDR3 length equals 14 residues. The CDR3 DNA is TGTGCCAGCAGTCGACAGGCCCTGAGGAGGGAGCAGTACTTC. Translating gives CASSRQALRREQYF.

This clonotype was picked up many times. The rearrangement uses TRBV11-2 and TRBJ2-5, with 14 nucleotides matching TRBD2. The ends lost 3 bases at V and 3 bases at J; junction bases unmatched: 0. Looked up from germline, CDR1 is SGHAT and CDR2 is FQNNGV. This CDR3 contains 15 residues. The chain's CDR3 is CASSLGLAGEETQYF. In DNA, the CDR3 is TGTGCCAGCAGCTTGGGACTAGCGGGGGAAGAGACCCAGTACTTC.

This clonotype was found a few times. This sequence joins TRBV5-1 and TRBJ2-5, with D perhaps matching TRBD1 (6 bases). Germline lookup yields CDR1 SGHRS and CDR2 YFSETQ. V dropped 2 bases and J dropped 3 bases, with 8 bases sitting between them. The CDR3 extends over 13 amino acids. The CDR3 nucleotides read TGCGCCAGCAGCTTTACAGGGAAAGAGACCCAGTACTTC. This encodes CASSFTGKETQYF.